The present T cell receptor (beta chain) was sequenced within a study of shared clonotypes between healthy human individuals. As for the study in general: The cohort comprised a couple of women and a few men. Their ages spanned 18 to 49 years.

Terminally differentiated effector memory CD45RA+ cells were excluded by CCR7 positive selection of CD45RO-negative cells. Findings and caveats of the study: Several donors shared around 5% of their naive CD4 clonotypes. A reduction in generation probabilities was seen for non-shared clonotypes relative to those shared by all four donors. Sampling covered blood only; tissue repertoires likely differ.

Trimming took off 7 bases at V and 0 bases at J, with 16 bases between the two ends. The germline V gene has CDR1 MNHNS and CDR2 SASEGT. CDR3 length equals 15 residues. Sequencing was performed with immunoSEQ multiplex PCR; in TCRdb, only in-frame clones are kept and a portion is missing. This sample yields approximately 1.9 million clones, of which around 93% are seen a single time; more than 1.5% belongs to the top ten. Notes on this clone: Its specificity is not known.

Sequencing was performed on naive CD8+ T cells from PBMCs. The source of this sequence is a man between 18 and 29 years old in good health. Some clones in this sample may be carry-over from other donors' samples. V usage is TRBV6-1 and J usage is TRBJ2-7, with D perhaps TRBD2 (6 bases). CDR3 protein: CASTRGTFSSYEQYF. The CDR3 bases are TGTGCCAGCACGCGCGGGACGTTCAGCTCCTACGAGCAGTACTTC.